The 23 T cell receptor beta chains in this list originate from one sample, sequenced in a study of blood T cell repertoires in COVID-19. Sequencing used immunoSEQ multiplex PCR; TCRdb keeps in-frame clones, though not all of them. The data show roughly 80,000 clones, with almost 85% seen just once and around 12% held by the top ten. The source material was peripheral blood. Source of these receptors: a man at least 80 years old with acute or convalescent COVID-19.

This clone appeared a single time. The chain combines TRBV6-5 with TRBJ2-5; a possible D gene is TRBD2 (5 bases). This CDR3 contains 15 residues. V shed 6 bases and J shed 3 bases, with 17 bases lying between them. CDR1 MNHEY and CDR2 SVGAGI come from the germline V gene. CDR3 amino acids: CASSLSAESEETQYF. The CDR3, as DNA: TGTGCCAGCAGCCTTTCAGCGGAATCAGAAGAGACCCAGTACTTC.

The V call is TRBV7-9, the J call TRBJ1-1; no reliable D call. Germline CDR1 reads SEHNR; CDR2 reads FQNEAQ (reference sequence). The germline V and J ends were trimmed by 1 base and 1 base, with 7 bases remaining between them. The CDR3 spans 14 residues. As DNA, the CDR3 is TGTGCCAGCAGCTTAGTAGTTACGAACACTGAAGCTTTCTTT. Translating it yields CASSLVVTNTEAFF.

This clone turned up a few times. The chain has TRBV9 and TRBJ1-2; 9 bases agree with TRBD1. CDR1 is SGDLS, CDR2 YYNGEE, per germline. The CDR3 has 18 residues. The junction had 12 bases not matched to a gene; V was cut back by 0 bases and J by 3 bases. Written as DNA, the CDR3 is TGTGCCAGCAGCGTAGCCCCTACCGGGACAGGGAAGTACTATGGCTACACCTTC. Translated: CASSVAPTGTGKYYGYTF. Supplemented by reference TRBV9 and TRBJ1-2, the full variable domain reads DSGVTQTPKHLITATGQRVTLRCSPRSGDLSVYWYQQSLDQGLQFLIQYYNGEERAKGNILERFSAQQFPDLHSELNLSSLELGDSALYFCASSVAPTGTGKYYGYTFGSGTRLTVV.

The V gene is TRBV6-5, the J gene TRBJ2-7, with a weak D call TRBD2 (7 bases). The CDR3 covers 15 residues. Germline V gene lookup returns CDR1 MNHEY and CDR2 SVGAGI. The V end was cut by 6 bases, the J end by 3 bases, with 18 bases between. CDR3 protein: CASSKKGGGIYEQYF. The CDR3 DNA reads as TGTGCCAGCAGCAAGAAGGGGGGAGGGATCTACGAGCAGTACTTC.

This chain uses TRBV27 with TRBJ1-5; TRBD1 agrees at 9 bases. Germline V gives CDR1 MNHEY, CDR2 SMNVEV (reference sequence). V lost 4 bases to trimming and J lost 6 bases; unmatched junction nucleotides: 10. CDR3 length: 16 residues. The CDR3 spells CASSSTPLTGGQPQHF. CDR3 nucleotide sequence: TGTGCCAGCAGTTCCACCCCCCTGACAGGGGGTCAGCCCCAGCATTTT.

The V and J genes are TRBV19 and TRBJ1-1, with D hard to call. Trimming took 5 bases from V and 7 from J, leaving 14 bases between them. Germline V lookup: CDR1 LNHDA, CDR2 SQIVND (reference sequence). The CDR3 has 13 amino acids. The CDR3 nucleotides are TGTGCCAGTAGTCCTCGGGGATCAGGTGAAGCTTTCTTT. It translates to CASSPRGSGEAFF. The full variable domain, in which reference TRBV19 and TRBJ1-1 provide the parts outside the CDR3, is DGGITQSPKYLFRKEGQNVTLSCEQNLNHDAMYWYRQDPGQGLRLIYYSQIVNDFQKGDIAEGYSVSREKKESFPLTVTSAQKNPTAFYLCASSPRGSGEAFFGQGTRLTVV.

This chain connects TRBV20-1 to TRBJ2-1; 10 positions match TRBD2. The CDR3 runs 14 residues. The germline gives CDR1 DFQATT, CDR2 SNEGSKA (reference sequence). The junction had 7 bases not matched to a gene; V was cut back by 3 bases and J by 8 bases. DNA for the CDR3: TGCAGTGCTAGTAAGCGGGGGGGCCTCTATGAGCAGTTCTTC. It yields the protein CSASKRGGLYEQFF.

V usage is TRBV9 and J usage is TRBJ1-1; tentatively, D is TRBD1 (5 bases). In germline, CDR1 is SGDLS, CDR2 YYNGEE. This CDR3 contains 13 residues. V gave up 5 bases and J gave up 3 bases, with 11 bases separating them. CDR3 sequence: CASSTQGDTEAFF. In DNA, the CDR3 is TGTGCCAGCAGTACTCAGGGTGACACTGAAGCTTTCTTT.

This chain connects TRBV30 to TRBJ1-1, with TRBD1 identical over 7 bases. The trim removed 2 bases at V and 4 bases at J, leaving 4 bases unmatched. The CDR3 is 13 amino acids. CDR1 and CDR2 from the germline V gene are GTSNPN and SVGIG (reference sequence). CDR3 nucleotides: TGTGCCTGGAGTATCCAGGGGGGCACTGAAGCTTTCTTT. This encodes CAWSIQGGTEAFF.

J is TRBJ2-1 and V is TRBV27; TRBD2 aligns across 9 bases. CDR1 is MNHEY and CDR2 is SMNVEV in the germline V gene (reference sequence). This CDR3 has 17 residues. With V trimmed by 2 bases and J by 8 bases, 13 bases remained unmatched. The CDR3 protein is CASSLTFWRGGIYEQFF. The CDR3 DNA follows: TGTGCCAGCAGTTTAACCTTCTGGCGGGGGGGTATCTATGAGCAGTTCTTC.

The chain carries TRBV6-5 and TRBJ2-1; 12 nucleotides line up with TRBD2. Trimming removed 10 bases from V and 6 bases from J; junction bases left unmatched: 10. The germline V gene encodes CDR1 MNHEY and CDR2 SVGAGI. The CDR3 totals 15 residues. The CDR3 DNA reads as TGTGCCACCGGACTAGCGGGGCCGGGTCCCAATGAGCAGTTCTTC. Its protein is CATGLAGPGPNEQFF.

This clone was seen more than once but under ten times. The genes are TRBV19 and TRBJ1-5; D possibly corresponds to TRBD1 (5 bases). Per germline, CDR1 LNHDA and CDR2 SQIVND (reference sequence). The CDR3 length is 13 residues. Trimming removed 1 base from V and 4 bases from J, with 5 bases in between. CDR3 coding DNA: TGTGCCAGTAGTATAGGACAGAATCAGCCCCAGCATTTT. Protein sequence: CASSIGQNQPQHF.

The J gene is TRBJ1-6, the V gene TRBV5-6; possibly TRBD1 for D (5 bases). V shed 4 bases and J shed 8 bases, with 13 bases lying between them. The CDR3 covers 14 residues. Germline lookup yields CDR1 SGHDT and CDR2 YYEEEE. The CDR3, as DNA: TGTGCCAGCAGCATAGGGGTTGGAGATTCACCCCTCCACTTT. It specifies CASSIGVGDSPLHF.

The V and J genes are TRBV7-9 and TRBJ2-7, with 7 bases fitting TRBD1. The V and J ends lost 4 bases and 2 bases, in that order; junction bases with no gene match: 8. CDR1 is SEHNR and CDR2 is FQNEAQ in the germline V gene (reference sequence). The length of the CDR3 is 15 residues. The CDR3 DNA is TGTGCCAGCAGCTGGCCGGGACAGAGAACCTACGAGCAGTACTTC. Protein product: CASSWPGQRTYEQYF.

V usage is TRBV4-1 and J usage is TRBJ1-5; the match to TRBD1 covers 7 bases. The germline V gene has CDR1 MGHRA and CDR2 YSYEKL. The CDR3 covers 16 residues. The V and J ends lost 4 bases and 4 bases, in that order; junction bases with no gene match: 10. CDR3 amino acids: CASSPPPGQRNQPQHF. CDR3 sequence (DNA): TGCGCCAGCAGCCCACCCCCGGGACAGAGAAATCAGCCCCAGCATTTT.

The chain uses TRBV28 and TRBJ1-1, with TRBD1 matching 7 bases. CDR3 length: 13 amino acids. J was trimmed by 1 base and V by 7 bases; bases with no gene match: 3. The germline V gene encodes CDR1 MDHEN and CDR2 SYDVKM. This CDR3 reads CASTWTGNTEAFF. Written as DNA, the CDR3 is TGTGCCAGCACCTGGACAGGGAACACTGAAGCTTTCTTT.

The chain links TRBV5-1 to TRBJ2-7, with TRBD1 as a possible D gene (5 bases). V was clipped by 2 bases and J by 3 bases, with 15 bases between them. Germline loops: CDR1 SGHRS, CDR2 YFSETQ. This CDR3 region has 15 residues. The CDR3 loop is CASSLSQGSYYEQYF. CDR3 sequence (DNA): TGCGCCAGCAGCTTATCGCAGGGAAGCTACTACGAGCAGTACTTC.

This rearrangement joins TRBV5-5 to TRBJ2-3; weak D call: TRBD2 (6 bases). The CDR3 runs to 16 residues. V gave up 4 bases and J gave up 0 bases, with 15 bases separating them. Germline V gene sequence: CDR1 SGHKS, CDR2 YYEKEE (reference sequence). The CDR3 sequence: CASSPGLLLSTDTQYF. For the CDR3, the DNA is TGTGCCAGCAGCCCTGGACTACTCTTGAGCACAGATACGCAGTATTTT.

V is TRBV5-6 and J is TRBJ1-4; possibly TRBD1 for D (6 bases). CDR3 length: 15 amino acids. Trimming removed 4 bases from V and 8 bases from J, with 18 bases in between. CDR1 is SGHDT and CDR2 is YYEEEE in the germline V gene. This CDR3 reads CASSSRGELEEKLFF. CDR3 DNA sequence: TGTGCCAGCAGCAGCAGGGGCGAACTAGAGGAAAAACTGTTTTTT.

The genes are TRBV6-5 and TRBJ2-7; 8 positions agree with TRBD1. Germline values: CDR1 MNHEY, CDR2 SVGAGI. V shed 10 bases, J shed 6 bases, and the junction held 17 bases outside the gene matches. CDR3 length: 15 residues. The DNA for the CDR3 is TGTGCCACCTTCCTCGGACAGGGACTTGTTGGCGAGCAGTACTTC. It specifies CATFLGQGLVGEQYF.

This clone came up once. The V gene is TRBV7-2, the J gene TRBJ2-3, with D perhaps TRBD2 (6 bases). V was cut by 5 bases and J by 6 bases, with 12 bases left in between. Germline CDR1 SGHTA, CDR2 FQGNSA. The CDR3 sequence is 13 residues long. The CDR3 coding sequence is TGTGCCAGCAGCGTTCTAGCGACGGATACGCAGTATTTT. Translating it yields CASSVLATDTQYF.

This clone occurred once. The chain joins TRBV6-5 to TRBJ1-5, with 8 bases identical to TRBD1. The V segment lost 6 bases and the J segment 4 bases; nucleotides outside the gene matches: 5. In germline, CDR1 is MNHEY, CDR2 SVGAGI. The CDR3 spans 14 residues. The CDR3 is CASSPGTGNQPQHF. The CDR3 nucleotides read TGTGCCAGCAGCCCCGGGACAGGTAATCAGCCCCAGCATTTT.

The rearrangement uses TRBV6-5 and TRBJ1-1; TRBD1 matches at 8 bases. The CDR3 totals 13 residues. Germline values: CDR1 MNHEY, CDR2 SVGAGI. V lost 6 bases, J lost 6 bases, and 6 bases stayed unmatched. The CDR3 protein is CASRLGQGPEAFF. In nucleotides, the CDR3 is TGTGCCAGCAGGCTTGGACAGGGACCTGAAGCTTTCTTT.